The 6 T cell receptor beta chains in this list originate from one sample, sequenced in a study of cytomegalovirus exposure and HLA in healthy donors. 13 Jbeta primers and 60 Vbeta primers were used for the PCR. This table comes from immunoSEQ multiplex PCR, and its TCRdb copy is limited to in-frame clones, with some not included. The sample has 200,000 to 250,000 clones; approximately 80% are singletons. The sequencing input was PBMCs. The source of these receptors is a woman between 40 and 50 years old in good health and CMV-seronegative.

The chain uses TRBV11-2 and TRBJ1-2; 7 bases align to TRBD1. V shed 3 bases, J shed 3 bases, and the junction held 1 base outside the gene matches. The CDR3 has 13 residues. CDR1 is SGHAT, CDR2 FQNNGV, per germline. Here the CDR3 DNA reads TGTGCCAGCAGCTTGGGGACAGACTATGGCTACACCTTC. Translated, it gives CASSLGTDYGYTF.

The chain recombines TRBV19 with TRBJ2-3; possible D gene TRBD1, 5 bases. Trimming took 7 bases from V and 0 from J, leaving 14 bases between them. Germline V lookup: CDR1 LNHDA, CDR2 SQIVND (reference sequence). CDR3 length equals 15 residues. The CDR3 region is CASKGTGLSTDTQYF. The CDR3 DNA reads TGTGCCAGTAAGGGTACAGGTCTTAGCACAGATACGCAGTATTTT.

This chain uses TRBV15 with TRBJ1-6; D unclear. The germline V gene encodes CDR1 LNHNV and CDR2 YYDKDF (reference sequence). The CDR3 spans 14 residues. V shed 3 bases and J shed 7 bases, with 10 bases lying between them. CDR3 sequence reads: CATSRGGENSPLHF. DNA for the CDR3: TGTGCCACCAGCAGGGGAGGCGAGAATTCACCCCTCCACTTT.

The CDR3 nucleotides read TGTGCCAGCAGCTTGGGGGGACAGGTGGGAAACACCATATATTTT. As protein: CASSLGGQVGNTIYF. The V gene is TRBV5-4, the J gene TRBJ1-3, with 8 bases lining up with TRBD1. V dropped 0 bases and J dropped 4; count of bases not matched to a gene: 3. This CDR3 comprises 15 residues. The V gene's germline CDR1 is SGHNT and CDR2 YYREEE (reference sequence).

The chain couples TRBV10-3 to TRBJ1-2; D remains ambiguous. V dropped 10 bases and J dropped 6 bases, with 15 bases sitting between them. This CDR3 has 12 residues. Germline assignment: CDR1 ENHRY and CDR2 SYGVKD. The CDR3 nucleotides are TGTGCCACCCGTACTGGGAGGGATGGCTACACCTTC. It is translated as CATRTGRDGYTF.

The V and J genes are TRBV2 and TRBJ2-3; 7 bases line up with TRBD2. Trimming took 6 bases from V and 2 from J; bases not matched to a gene: 2. CDR3 length: 13 amino acids. The germline V gene has CDR1 SNHLY and CDR2 FYNNEI. Here the CDR3 DNA reads TGTGCCAGCAGAGCGGGGATCACAGATACGCAGTATTTT. Translated: CASRAGITDTQYF.